This T cell receptor beta chain was profiled in a study of T cells in Graves' hyperthyroidism and ophthalmopathy (dated by TCRdb to the late 2010s). About the study as a whole: Peripheral blood samples were taken at the time of initial diagnosis, prior to any treatment. A discovery cohort of roughly 100 patients, approximately 45 with Graves' ophthalmopathy and 55 to 60 with stable Graves' hyperthyroidism, was used to find distinguishing TCR V-J signatures. Prospective prediction of ophthalmopathy was tested in an independent validation cohort of fewer than 20 hyperthyroidism patients and 17 patients who later progressed to ophthalmopathy. For training and testing, the 95 to 100 patients in the discovery cohort were randomly divided in a 7:3 ratio. Thyroid tissue and blood T-cell repertoires from about 6 Graves' hyperthyroidism patients were also compared in the study. Following sampling, methimazole starting at 30 mg daily was given to hyperthyroidism patients, and high-dose intravenous methylprednisolone was given to ophthalmopathy patients. TCR Vbeta CDR3 sequencing of roughly 140 peripheral blood samples (over 40 ophthalmopathy, some 75 hyperthyroidism and roughly 17 progressor patients) is reported in the paper.

This clonotype was picked up a small number of times. Which antigen it targets is not known. Base quality data are lacking; no much larger clone is found one base away. A patient counted as having stable Graves' hyperthyroidism if no progression to ophthalmopathy occurred over 18 months of follow-up. Hyperthyroidism patients were aged 18 to 65 years and newly diagnosed, with disease duration of less than 2 months. Any patient with an uncontrolled infection, another autoimmune disease, pregnancy or lactation was excluded. Diagnoses relied on clinical symptoms, serum thyroxine and TRAb, thyroid ultrasound and orbital computed tomography. Ficoll-Paque density gradient centrifugation was used to isolate PBMCs from about 10 ml of fresh peripheral blood. Trizol reagent was used to extract total RNA, and RNA quality was then checked on an Agilent 2100 Bioanalyzer. Trimming costs V 4 bases and J 8 bases, and their ends lie 15 bases apart. The CDR3, from cysteine to phenylalanine, totals 13 residues. Just CDR3 DNA is preserved here, 39 bases in frame from base 1. CDR1 and CDR2, per the germline V gene, are MNHNS and SASEGT.

On the study overall, not on this receptor specifically: A 13 V-J signature model separated ophthalmopathy from stable hyperthyroidism, with around 90% sensitivity and 81% to 83% specificity in cross-validation and 80%/75% in testing. No statistical method was used to fix the sample size in advance, and group allocation was not hidden from the investigators. In validation, the model predicted progression to ophthalmopathy a median of about 6.5 months before onset, with roughly 70% sensitivity and 72.22% specificity. Blood samples also contained most of the expanded thyroid clonotypes (frequency above 0.001), which suggests that blood repertoires may reflect thyroid immune responses.

The TCR beta CDR3 regions were amplified from the RNA transcripts. The first round of RT-PCR for the TCR CDR3 was performed with the HTBI primer set and the Qiagen OneStep RT-PCR kit. The libraries were constructed in a second round of multiplex PCR and then size-selected and purified. The libraries were sequenced on an Illumina HiSeq2000 using paired-end 100 bp reads. Per the original workflow: SOAPnuke was used to process the raw data, with reads discarded if the reads contained adapters or uncalled bases, had a mean Phred below 15, or lacked an exact constant-primer or identifier match. COPE v1.2.5 was used to merge the high-quality paired reads, and each unique nucleotide sequence was defined as a clonotype. MiTCR v1.1 was used to align the clonotypes against IMGT TRBV, TRBD and TRBJ reference segments. Analysis was restricted to V-J combinations with a frequency above 0.0001, which covered just over 98% of repertoires. A TCS score was defined as the ratio between F50 (clonal expansion) and ExV (chaos), using BLOSUM62-based TCRdist between CDR3 peptides within each V-J. Welch's t-statistics and random forest reduced several hundred V-J features to 13, which were used in a naive Bayes classifier (R e1071). Starting from the raw public reads, TCRdb applied fastp trimming at Q25, assembled clones with MiXCR and retained in-frame beta chains. All rows with the same CDR3 protein become a single entry with the most common DNA and genes. The authors' filters were not applied to this entry. The table for this sample lists some 550,000 distinct CDR3 sequences; under 25% of them were counted only once. Of the sample, around 27% falls within the top ten clones.

In this chain, TRBV6-1 is recombined with TRBJ2-7, with the D gene not confidently named. The clonotype comes from a man between 18 and 35 years old with Graves' hyperthyroidism. Sequenced sample: blood. At the DNA level, the sequence is TGTGCCAGCAGTGCCGGAAAGCCCGAGAAGCAGTACTTC. It encodes CASSAGKPEKQYF.